The T cell receptor beta chain described here comes from a study of tumor-infiltrating lymphocytes in primary liver carcinoma. This CDR3 has 16 amino acids. Germline values: CDR1 SGHDT, CDR2 YYEEEE. A constant-region primer served to make TCR beta cDNA from 500 to 550 ng total RNA. Three-round nested multiplex PCR performed with slightly modified ARM-PCR produced the TCR beta libraries. Two initial PCR rounds of around 10 cycles each paired TRBV1-TRBV30 forward primers with a C-beta reverse primer. TCRdb reprocessed the multiplex PCR reads via MiXCR and lists one record per CDR3 protein. The table records almost 45,000 distinct CDR3 sequences, 60% to 80% of them present only once. As concerns this clonotype: A junction boundary mismatches the germline segment, possibly from a read error.

Bulk tissue was left unsorted, and RNA and DNA were co-extracted from about 20-30 mg of it. This TCR was sampled from a woman aged 25-40 years with primary liver carcinoma and hepatitis B virus infection. Input material: tumor-adjacent normal liver tissue. The J gene is TRBJ1-3, the V gene TRBV5-6; D not resolved. For the CDR3, the DNA is TGTGCTAGCAGCTTGGCCATGGGCAAGGCTGGAAACACCATATATTTT. This sequence encodes CASSLAMGKAGNTIYF. Supplemented by reference TRBV5-6 and TRBJ1-3, the full variable domain reads DAGVTQSPTHLIKTRGQQVTLRCSPKSGHDTVSWYQQALGQGPQFIFQYYEEEERQRGNFPDRFSGHQFPNYSSELNVNALLLGDSALYLCASSLAMGKAGNTIYFGEGSWLTVV.